One sample yielded the 19 T cell receptor beta chains listed below, sequenced in a study of neurological immune-mediated disorders. MiXCR, run by TCRdb on the 5' RACE reads, gives a single entry per CDR3 protein. The sample has around 66,000 distinct CDR3 sequences, 4.5% to 6% seen once. The sequenced sample consisted of PBMCs. These receptors came from a woman aged 65 to 85 with multiple sclerosis.

In this sample, this clonotype turned up many times. The rearrangement uses TRBV15 and TRBJ2-3; a possible D gene is TRBD2 (7 bases). Germline lookup yields CDR1 LNHNV and CDR2 YYDKDF (reference sequence). The CDR3 sequence is 15 residues long. Between the trimmed V and J ends, which lost 2 bases and 1 base, there was a span of 10 bases. The CDR3 region is CATSRLGGGTDTQYF. DNA of the CDR3: TGTGCCACCAGCAGACTAGGGGGGGGCACAGATACGCAGTATTTT.

The sample holds many counts of this clonotype. V gene TRBV12-3 or TRBV12-4 combines with J gene TRBJ1-1; D unclear. The V end was cut by 10 bases, the J end by 5 bases, with 11 bases between. The CDR3 covers 11 residues. CDR3 nucleotides: TGTGCCACCAGAGGAACTACTGAAGCTTTCTTT. Protein sequence: CATRGTTEAFF.

The sample holds many counts of this clonotype. The chain joins TRBV14 to TRBJ1-4; D gene uncertain. Germline lookup yields CDR1 SGHDN and CDR2 FVKESK. Between the trimmed V and J ends, which lost 2 bases and 3 bases, there was a span of 13 bases. The CDR3 loop spans 16 amino acids. The CDR3 is CASSQTRGGSNEKLFF. Here the CDR3 DNA reads TGTGCCAGCAGCCAAACAAGAGGCGGATCTAATGAAAAACTGTTTTTT. Using reference TRBV14 and TRBJ1-4 for the parts outside the CDR3, the full variable domain is EAGVTQFPSHSVIEKGQTVTLRCDPISGHDNLYWYRRVMGKEIKFLLHFVKESKQDESGMPNNRFLAERTGGTYSTLKVQPAELEDSGVYFCASSQTRGGSNEKLFFGSGTQLSVL.

Only one count was recorded for this clonotype. A much larger clonotype is one base distant, so this may be a read error. This rearrangement joins TRBV20-1 to TRBJ2-1; possibly TRBD1 or TRBD2 for D (5 bases each). The CDR3 loop spans 18 amino acids. V lost 6 bases and J lost 0, with 24 bases in between. Germline CDR1 reads DFQATT; CDR2 reads SNEGSKA (reference sequence). CDR3 sequence reads: CSAFEHVGTSSSYNEQFF. The CDR3 DNA follows: TGCAGTGCCTTCGAGCATGTCGGGACGTCGAGCTCCTACAATGAGCAGTTCTTC.

The table lists this clonotype with a few counts. V and J are TRBV3-1 and TRBJ1-6; D unresolved. The CDR3 runs 16 residues. CDR1 is LGHDT and CDR2 is YNNKEL in the germline V gene (reference sequence). The V end was cut by 0 bases, the J end by 8 bases, with 14 bases between. The CDR3 spells CASSQDTGVGDSPLHF. The CDR3 coding sequence is TGTGCCAGCAGCCAAGATACGGGCGTCGGGGATTCACCCCTCCACTTT. Together with reference TRBV3-1 and TRBJ1-6, the CDR3 gives the full variable domain: DTAVSQTPKYLVTQMGNDKSIKCEQNLGHDTMYWYKQDSKKFLKIMFSYNNKELIINETVPNRFSPKSPDKAHLNLHINSLELGDSAVYFCASSQDTGVGDSPLHFGNGTRLTVT.

This clonotype occurred many times. This chain joins TRBV14 and TRBJ1-1, with D maybe TRBD1 (5 bases). Germline V gene sequence: CDR1 SGHDN, CDR2 FVKESK. Trimming took off 5 bases at V and 3 bases at J, with 10 bases between the two ends. This CDR3 spans 13 amino acids. The chain's CDR3 is CASSASRDTEAFF. The DNA for the CDR3 is TGTGCCAGCAGCGCGTCCAGGGACACTGAAGCTTTCTTT.

The sample holds many counts of this clonotype. This chain uses TRBV3-1 with TRBJ2-6, with TRBD1 matching 8 bases. The V segment lost 4 bases and the J segment 0 bases; nucleotides outside the gene matches: 5. The CDR3 length is 17 residues. CDR1 and CDR2 from the germline V gene are LGHDT and YNNKEL (reference sequence). The CDR3 region has the DNA TGTGCCAGCAGCCGGACAGGGAGAGGCTCTGGGGCCAACGTCCTGACTTTC. Translated: CASSRTGRGSGANVLTF.

This clonotype was picked up many times. This chain joins TRBV6-2 or TRBV6-3 and TRBJ1-1; D call uncertain. The V end was cut by 4 bases, the J end by 5 bases, with 11 bases between. The germline CDR1 and CDR2 sequences are MNHEY and SVGEGT. CDR3 length: 13 residues. In DNA form, the CDR3 reads TGTGCCAGCAGTTCCAAGGTCTGGACTGAAGCTTTCTTT. Translated, it gives CASSSKVWTEAFF.

This clonotype was detected ten times or more. V and J are TRBV12-3 or TRBV12-4 and TRBJ2-5, with 10 bases aligning to TRBD1. V dropped 6 bases and J dropped 7; count of bases not matched to a gene: 5. The CDR3 is made up of 13 amino acids. Here the CDR3 reads CASSQGQGWTQYF. The CDR3 DNA follows: TGTGCCAGCAGCCAGGGACAGGGGTGGACCCAGTACTTC.

This clonotype was counted ten times or more. This chain links TRBV6-6 with TRBJ2-7; 9 nucleotides line up with TRBD2. Losses at the gene ends were 6 bases for V and 4 bases for J; bases not matched to a gene: 4. In germline, CDR1 is MNHNY, CDR2 SVGAGI (reference sequence). The CDR3 length is 13 residues. CDR3 nucleotide sequence: TGTGCCAGCAGACCGACTAGCGGTTACGAGCAGTACTTC. Its translation is CASRPTSGYEQYF.

The V call is TRBV5-1, the J call TRBJ2-5; 11 bases align to TRBD1. In germline, CDR1 is SGHRS, CDR2 YFSETQ. With 4 bases clipped from V and 5 bases from J, the junction kept 10 bases outside the gene matches. This CDR3 region has 16 residues. CDR3 protein: CASSMDRGPNVETQYF. DNA for the CDR3: TGCGCCAGCAGCATGGACAGGGGGCCGAATGTGGAGACCCAGTACTTC. The full variable domain, rest sourced from reference TRBV5-1 and TRBJ2-5, is KAGVTQTPRYLIKTRGQQVTLSCSPISGHRSVSWYQQTPGQGLQFLFEYFSETQRNKGNFPGRFSGRQFSNSRSEMNVSTLELGDSALYLCASSMDRGPNVETQYFGPGTRLLVL.

Ten or more counts support this clonotype. The chain carries TRBV7-8 and TRBJ2-1, with 15 bases identical to TRBD2. There are 16 residues in the CDR3. Germline V gives CDR1 SGHVS, CDR2 FQNEAQ. J was trimmed by 10 bases and V by 6 bases; bases with no gene match: 10. The CDR3 bases are TGTGCCAGCAGACGACTTGGGACTAGCGGGAGGTCGGAGCAGTTCTTC. This gives the protein CASRRLGTSGRSEQFF.

This clonotype has at least ten counts. The chain links TRBV10-3 to TRBJ2-7, with D tentatively TRBD1 (6 bases). CDR1 is ENHRY, CDR2 SYGVKD, per germline. The V and J ends lost 2 bases and 6 bases respectively, with 11 bases between them. The CDR3 runs to 13 residues. The CDR3 loop is CAISEQQGGEQYF. CDR3 DNA sequence: TGTGCCATCAGTGAGCAACAGGGTGGCGAGCAGTACTTC.

The rearrangement uses TRBV20-1 and TRBJ2-7, with 11 bases identical to TRBD2. The germline V gene encodes CDR1 DFQATT and CDR2 SNEGSKA (reference sequence). V gave up 5 bases and J gave up 5 bases; unmatched junction bases: 11. This CDR3 comprises 15 residues. For the CDR3, the DNA is TGCAGTGCTCCCCCGGAGACTAGCGGGGCGCACGAGCAGTACTTC. This encodes CSAPPETSGAHEQYF.

This clonotype occurred many times. The chain uses TRBV4-2 and TRBJ2-2; D not resolved. Germline CDR1 LGHNA, CDR2 YNFKEQ. CDR3 length equals 16 residues. Trimming shortened V by 0 bases and J by 0 bases, and 8 bases separated the two germline ends. The CDR3 loop reads CASSQEIRANTGELFF. Here the CDR3 DNA reads TGTGCCAGCAGCCAAGAGATCCGGGCGAACACCGGGGAGCTGTTTTTT.

This clonotype was picked up many times. This rearrangement joins TRBV4-1 to TRBJ2-1; D is uncertain. CDR3 length equals 16 residues. Germline CDR1 MGHRA, CDR2 YSYEKL. V lost 0 bases to trimming and J lost 0 bases, with 9 bases between them. CDR3 bases: TGCGCCAGCAGCCAAGATCTAACAAACTCCTACAATGAGCAGTTCTTC. Amino acid sequence: CASSQDLTNSYNEQFF.

This clonotype was counted ten times or more. The V call is TRBV7-2, the J call TRBJ2-7, with 8 bases aligning to TRBD2. Germline CDR1 is SGHTA and CDR2 is FQGNSA. The V and J ends lost 4 bases and 5 bases, in that order; junction bases with no gene match: 13. CDR3 length equals 16 residues. The CDR3 DNA sequence: TGTGCCAGCAGCTGGCAGGGCGGGAGGACGTCCAACGAGCAGTACTTC. Translation: CASSWQGGRTSNEQYF.

This clonotype was found many times. The J gene is TRBJ1-4, the V gene TRBV7-2, with D tentatively TRBD1 (6 bases). With 4 bases removed from V and 2 bases from J, the gap between germline ends came to 20 bases. Germline values: CDR1 SGHTA, CDR2 FQGNSA. This CDR3 has 18 amino acids. The CDR3: CASSSHRVLGVTNEKLFF. CDR3 nucleotides: TGTGCCAGCAGCTCACACAGGGTGCTGGGGGTGACTAATGAAAAACTGTTTTTT.

In this sample, this clonotype turned up a few times. V gene TRBV18 combines with J gene TRBJ2-3; D perhaps matches TRBD2 (6 bases). The CDR3 has 15 residues. Germline assignment: CDR1 KGHSH and CDR2 LQKENI. The V and J ends lost 0 bases and 6 bases respectively, with 13 bases between them. The CDR3 DNA reads TGTGCCAGCTCACCACCGAGGGTAGCGGACGATACGCAGTATTTT. Protein product: CASSPPRVADDTQYF.